The present T cell receptor beta chain was sequenced within a study of T cells expressing NK-cell markers. Study information: Sorted T-cell subsets CD3+CD56+NKG2C+, CD3+CD56+NKG2C- and CD3+CD56-NKG2C+ were TCR beta-sequenced. The authors sequenced eight donors, of whom seven were HCMV-seropositive and one was seronegative. Study-wide results and caveats: Researchers report these clonotypes also headed the CD3+CD56-NKG2C+ fraction in a handful of donors.

Turning to this clonotype: Antigen specificity is unknown.

Germline V gene data show CDR1 as DFQATT and CDR2 as SNEGSKA (reference sequence). The CDR3 length is 14 residues. UMIs accompanied the 5'RACE template switching by which TCR beta cDNA was made. Following a re-call of the 5' RACE reads, TCRdb has one entry per CDR3 protein and lacks DNA. This sample's table has 500,000 to 700,000 distinct CDR3 sequences. This TCR derives from a man aged 18 to 30 in good health. This chain joins TRBV20-1 and TRBJ2-3. The sample consisted of blood T cells: a sorted CD56 or NKG2C T cell subset, CD4+ or CD8+ T cells, or bulk PBMC T cells (not recorded which). CDR3 loop: CSASPTASTDTQYF.